The clone carrying this T cell receptor (beta chain) occurred a few times. These data originate in a study of T cell repertoires in cytomegalovirus infection. There are 16 residues in the CDR3. V dropped 8 bases and J dropped 7 bases, with 24 bases sitting between them. CDR1 and CDR2 (germline): MNHEY, SVGEGT. TCRdb itself ran the reads through MiXCR, one entry per CDR3 protein. Among about 150,000 distinct CDR3 sequences listed, 23% were seen once. V usage is TRBV6-2 or TRBV6-3 and J usage is TRBJ2-1, with D possibly matching TRBD1 (6 bases). The sample was PBMCs. This sequence was found in a human donor in good health (CMV status not recorded). Some clones in this sample may be carry-over from other donors' samples. DNA of the CDR3: TGTGCCAGCCAAACTCCCGGCCAGGGGATGGAGAATGAGCAGTTCTTC. This codes for CASQTPGQGMENEQFF.